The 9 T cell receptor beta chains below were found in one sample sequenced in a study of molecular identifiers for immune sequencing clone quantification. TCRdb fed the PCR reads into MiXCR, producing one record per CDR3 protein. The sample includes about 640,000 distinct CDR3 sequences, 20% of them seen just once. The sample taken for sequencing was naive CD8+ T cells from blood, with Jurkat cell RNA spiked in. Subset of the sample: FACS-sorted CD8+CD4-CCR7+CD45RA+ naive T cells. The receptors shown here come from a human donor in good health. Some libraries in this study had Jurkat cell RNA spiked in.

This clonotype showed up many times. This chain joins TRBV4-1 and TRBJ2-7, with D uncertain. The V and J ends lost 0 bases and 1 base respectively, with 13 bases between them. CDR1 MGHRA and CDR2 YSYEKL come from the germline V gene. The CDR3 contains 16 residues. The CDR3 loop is CASSQDQVPSSYEQYF. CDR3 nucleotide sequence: TGCGCCAGCAGCCAAGACCAGGTCCCCTCTTCCTACGAGCAGTACTTC.

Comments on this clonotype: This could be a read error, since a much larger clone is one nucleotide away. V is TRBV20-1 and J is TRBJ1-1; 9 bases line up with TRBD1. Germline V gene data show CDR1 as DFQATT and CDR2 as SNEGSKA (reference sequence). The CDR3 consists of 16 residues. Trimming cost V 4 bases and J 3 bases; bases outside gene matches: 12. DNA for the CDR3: TGCAGTGCTAAACTGTTAGACAGGGGGTGGTACACTGAAGCTTTCTTT. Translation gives CSAKLLDRGWYTEAFF.

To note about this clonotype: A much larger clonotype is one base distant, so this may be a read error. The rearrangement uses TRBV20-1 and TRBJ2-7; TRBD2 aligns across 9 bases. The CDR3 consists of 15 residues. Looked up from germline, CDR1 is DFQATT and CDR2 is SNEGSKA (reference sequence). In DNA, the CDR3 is TGCAGTGCTAGTTTCCGCGGGGGGGGCTGGTACGAGCAGTGCTTC. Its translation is CSASFRGGGWYEQCF.

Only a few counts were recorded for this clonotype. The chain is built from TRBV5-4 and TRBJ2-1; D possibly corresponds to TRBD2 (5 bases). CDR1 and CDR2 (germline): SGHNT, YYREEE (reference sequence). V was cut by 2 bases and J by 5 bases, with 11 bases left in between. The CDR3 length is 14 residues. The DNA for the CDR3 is TGTGCCAGCAGCTTCTGGACTGAGAACAATGAGCAGTTCTTC. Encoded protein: CASSFWTENNEQFF.

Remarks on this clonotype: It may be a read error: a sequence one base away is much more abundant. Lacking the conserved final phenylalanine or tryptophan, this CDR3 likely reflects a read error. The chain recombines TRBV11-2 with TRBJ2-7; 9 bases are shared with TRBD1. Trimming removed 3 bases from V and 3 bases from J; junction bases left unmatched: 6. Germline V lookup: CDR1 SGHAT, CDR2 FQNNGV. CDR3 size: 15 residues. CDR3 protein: CASSFFAGQGYEQYS. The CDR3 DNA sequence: TGTGCCAGCAGCTTCTTTGCGGGACAGGGCTACGAGCAGTACTCC.

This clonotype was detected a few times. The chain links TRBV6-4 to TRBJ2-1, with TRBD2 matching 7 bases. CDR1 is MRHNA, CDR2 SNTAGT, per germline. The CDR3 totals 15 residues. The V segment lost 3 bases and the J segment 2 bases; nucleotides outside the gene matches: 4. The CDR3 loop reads CASSEDAGAYNEQFF. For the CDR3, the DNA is TGTGCCAGCAGTGAGGATGCGGGAGCCTACAATGAGCAGTTCTTC.

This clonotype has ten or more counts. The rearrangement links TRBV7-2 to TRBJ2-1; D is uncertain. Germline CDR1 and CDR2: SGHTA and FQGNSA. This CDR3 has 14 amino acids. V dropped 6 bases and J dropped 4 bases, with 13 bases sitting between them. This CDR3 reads CASRRSSSYNEQFF. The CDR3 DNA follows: TGTGCCAGCAGGAGATCGTCGTCATACAATGAGCAGTTCTTC.

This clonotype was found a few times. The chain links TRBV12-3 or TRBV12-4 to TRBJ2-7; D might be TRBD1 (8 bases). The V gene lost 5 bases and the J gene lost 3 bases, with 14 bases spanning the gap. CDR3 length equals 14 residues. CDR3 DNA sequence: TGTGCCAGCAGTCAAGCGGGACAGGACTACGAGCAGTACTTC. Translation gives CASSQAGQDYEQYF.

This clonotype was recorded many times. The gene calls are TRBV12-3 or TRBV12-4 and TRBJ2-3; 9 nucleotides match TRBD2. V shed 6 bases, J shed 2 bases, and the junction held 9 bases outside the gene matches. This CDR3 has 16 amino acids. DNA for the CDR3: TGTGCCAGCAGCCCCGCGCTAGCGGGATCCACAGATACGCAGTATTTT. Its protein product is CASSPALAGSTDTQYF.